This TCR beta chain comes out of a study of response to subunit inactivated influenza vaccine. TCRdb analysed the RT-PCR reads with MiXCR anew, one entry per CDR3 protein. The profile shows about 530,000 distinct CDR3 sequences, under 15% of them singletons. Study results and caveats: The authors put forward the suggestion that each seasonal influenza vaccination may bring in only a limited number of new T cells.

In its sample, this clonotype was seen many times. Its antigen is unidentified. Trimming left V 7 bases short and J 4 bases short, with 14 bases between. The CDR3 consists of 13 residues. This receptor was obtained from a man in his forties or fifties who received an inactivated influenza vaccine. The chain is built from TRBV12-3 or TRBV12-4 and TRBJ2-7; D may be TRBD1 or TRBD2 (6 bases each). Sequenced material: PBMCs from blood, taken 45 days after vaccination. CDR3 DNA sequence: TGTGCCAGCAAGGGGGGCTGGGGGTACGAGCAGTACTTC. This sequence encodes CASKGGWGYEQYF.